Listed here are 21 T cell receptor beta chains from one sample, sequenced in a study of T cells in Graves' hyperthyroidism and ophthalmopathy. RNA transcripts provided the source from which TCR beta CDR3 regions were amplified. TCR CDR3 regions were first amplified by RT-PCR with HTBI primers. TCRdb analysed the multiplex PCR reads with MiXCR anew, one entry per CDR3 protein. The table has around 300,000 distinct CDR3 sequences, roughly 15% seen once; the top ten hold over 30%. What was sequenced was blood. The receptors derive from a woman aged 45 to 65 with Graves' hyperthyroidism that later progressed to Graves' ophthalmopathy.

In its sample, this clonotype was seen many times. This chain joins TRBV3-1 and TRBJ1-5, with 8 bases fitting TRBD1. V gave up 1 base and J gave up 9 bases; unmatched junction bases: 8. The CDR3 is 15 amino acids. CDR1 LGHDT and CDR2 YNNKEL come from the germline V gene (reference sequence). CDR3 DNA sequence: TGTGCCAGCAGCCAAGGACCAGGGGGCGGGCGGCCCCAGCATTTT. Translated: CASSQGPGGGRPQHF.

This clonotype came up many times. This chain joins TRBV7-9 and TRBJ2-5; the match to TRBD1 covers 9 bases. The germline gives CDR1 SEHNR, CDR2 FQNEAQ (reference sequence). The CDR3 totals 15 residues. Trimming removed 0 bases from V and 7 bases from J; junction bases left unmatched: 6. The CDR3 nucleotides are TGTGCCAGCAGCTTAGCCTGGGACAGGGTTGGGACCCAGTACTTC. Its protein product is CASSLAWDRVGTQYF.

Ten or more counts support this clonotype. The gene calls are TRBV3-1 and TRBJ2-7; 11 bases line up with TRBD2. CDR3 length: 19 residues. V lost 0 bases, J lost 0 bases, and 10 bases stayed unmatched. CDR1 LGHDT and CDR2 YNNKEL come from the germline V gene (reference sequence). The CDR3 region is CASSQEGALAGGHSYEQYF. CDR3 in DNA: TGTGCCAGCAGCCAAGAAGGGGCGCTAGCGGGAGGCCACTCCTACGAGCAGTACTTC.

The sample holds a few counts of this clonotype. This chain uses TRBV20-1 with TRBJ2-2; D remains unclear. V was cut by 0 bases and J by 6 bases, with 23 bases left in between. The CDR3 covers 18 residues. CDR1 and CDR2 (germline): DFQATT, SNEGSKA (reference sequence). The DNA of the CDR3 is TGCAGTGCTAGAGATTCAAGGTGGGAAAGACGATCGGCCGGGGAGCTGTTTTTT. Protein sequence: CSARDSRWERRSAGELFF.

This clonotype was detected ten times or more. This chain uses TRBV14 with TRBJ2-1; 8 bases fit TRBD2. The V gene end was trimmed by 9 bases and the J gene end by 4 bases; junction bases not matched to a gene: 8. The germline V gene encodes CDR1 SGHDN and CDR2 FVKESK. There are 14 residues in the CDR3. This CDR3 is CARGTSPGYNEQFF. DNA of the CDR3: TGTGCCAGGGGGACTAGTCCAGGGTACAATGAGCAGTTCTTC. Variable domain in full (rest from reference TRBV14 and TRBJ2-1): EAGVTQFPSHSVIEKGQTVTLRCDPISGHDNLYWYRRVMGKEIKFLLHFVKESKQDESGMPNNRFLAERTGGTYSTLKVQPAELEDSGVYFCARGTSPGYNEQFFGPGTRLTVL.

This chain links TRBV7-3 with TRBJ1-2; D unclear. Germline V gives CDR1 SGHTA, CDR2 FQGTGA. With 2 bases removed from V and 1 base from J, the gap between germline ends came to 11 bases. The CDR3 consists of 15 residues. CDR3 in amino acids: CASSLDRDGNYGYTF. CDR3 bases: TGTGCCAGCAGCTTAGATCGTGACGGTAACTATGGCTACACCTTC.

This clonotype was observed many times. V usage is TRBV10-3 and J usage is TRBJ2-1; no definite D call. Germline values: CDR1 ENHRY, CDR2 SYGVKD. Trimming took 3 bases from V and 8 from J, leaving 14 bases between them. This CDR3 spans 14 amino acids. The CDR3 DNA reads as TGTGCCATCAGTGATGCCTCACTCGCCGATGAGCAGTTCTTC. This gives the protein CAISDASLADEQFF.

This clonotype was counted ten times or more. The V call is TRBV7-3, the J call TRBJ2-7; 8 bases line up with TRBD2. Looked up from germline, CDR1 is SGHTA and CDR2 is FQGTGA. The V gene end was trimmed by 4 bases and the J gene end by 3 bases; junction bases not matched to a gene: 2. The CDR3 has 13 residues. CDR3: CASSSREGYEQYF. The DNA of the CDR3 is TGTGCCAGCAGCTCCCGGGAGGGCTACGAGCAGTACTTC.

This clonotype was found a few times. The chain carries TRBV6-2 or TRBV6-3 and TRBJ2-1, with D perhaps matching TRBD2 (5 bases). Germline V CDR1 and CDR2: MNHEY, SVGEGT. V was shortened by 2 bases and J by 3 bases, with 11 bases between the two germline ends. This CDR3 is built from 15 residues. The CDR3 protein is CASSYIWENYNEQFF. The CDR3 DNA sequence: TGTGCCAGCAGTTACATCTGGGAGAACTACAATGAGCAGTTCTTC.

This clonotype appeared many times. The chain uses TRBV7-9 and TRBJ2-7, with 10 bases matching TRBD1. V dropped 8 bases and J dropped 1; count of bases not matched to a gene: 2. The CDR3 covers 13 residues. Germline CDR1 reads SEHNR; CDR2 reads FQNEAQ (reference sequence). CDR3 DNA: TGTGCCAGCGGGGGACAGGGGTCCTACGAGCAGTACTTC. This codes for CASGGQGSYEQYF.

About this clonotype itself: One junction end does not reproduce the germline sequence, and a read error may be involved. The chain employs TRBV6-1 and TRBJ1-3; TRBD1 might be the D (6 bases). The germline CDR1 and CDR2 sequences are MNHNS and SASEGT. This CDR3 has 14 residues. The CDR3 DNA reads as TGTGCCAGCCGGGACATCGGCTCTGGAACCACCATATATTTT. This sequence encodes CASRDIGSGTTIYF.

This clonotype was picked up many times. The genes are TRBV6-2 or TRBV6-3 and TRBJ2-7; 12 positions agree with TRBD2. Germline V CDR1 and CDR2: MNHEY, SVGEGT. The V segment lost 0 bases and the J segment 5 bases; nucleotides outside the gene matches: 5. The CDR3 spans 16 residues. CDR3 sequence (DNA): TGTGCCAGCAGTTACTCCGGACTAGCGGGAACGGACGAGCAGTACTTC. It translates to CASSYSGLAGTDEQYF.

Many counts were recorded for this clonotype. This chain joins TRBV28 and TRBJ2-7, with D tentatively TRBD1 (5 bases). The V end lost 6 bases, the J end lost 2 bases, and 17 bases lay between the germline ends. This CDR3 contains 15 residues. In germline, CDR1 is MDHEN, CDR2 SYDVKM. CDR3 bases: TGTGCCAGCAGGCCGCCAGACAGCTTTGCCTACGAGCAGTACTTC. Its protein product is CASRPPDSFAYEQYF.

This clonotype was recorded at least ten times. The CDR3, as DNA: TGTGCCAGCAGCCCCACGGGGACAGGTGCCTACGAGCAGTACTTC. Encoded protein: CASSPTGTGAYEQYF. V gene TRBV7-3 combines with J gene TRBJ2-7, with 8 bases identical to TRBD1. The J segment lost 2 bases and the V segment lost 5 bases, leaving 8 bases of the junction unmatched. Germline CDR1 and CDR2: SGHTA and FQGTGA. CDR3 size: 15 residues. The full variable domain, with the rest looked up from reference TRBV7-3 and TRBJ2-7, is GAGVSQTPSNKVTEKGKYVELRCDPISGHTALYWYRQSLGQGPEFLIYFQGTGAADDSGLPNDRFFAVRPEGSVSTLKIQRTERGDSAVYLCASSPTGTGAYEQYFGPGTRLTVT.

This clonotype appeared a few times. The chain uses TRBV30 and TRBJ2-2, with a possible D match to TRBD2 (6 bases). This CDR3 has 14 amino acids. The V end lost 3 bases, the J end lost 6 bases, and 14 bases lay between the germline ends. The V gene's germline CDR1 is GTSNPN and CDR2 SVGIG (reference sequence). CDR3 amino acids: CAWRSGRGPGELFF. CDR3 bases: TGTGCCTGGAGGAGTGGGCGGGGCCCCGGGGAGCTGTTTTTT. Full variable domain (missing parts from reference TRBV30 and TRBJ2-2): SQTIHQWPATLVQPVGSPLSLECTVEGTSNPNLYWYRQAAGRGLQLLFYSVGIGQISSEVPQNLSASRPQDRQFILSSKKLLLSDSGFYLCAWRSGRGPGELFFGEGSRLTVL.

To note about this clonotype: A much larger clone lies a single base off, so this may be a read error. This chain connects TRBV12-3 or TRBV12-4 to TRBJ2-7; D is possibly TRBD1 or TRBD2 (5 bases each). There are 15 residues in the CDR3. The CDR3 region has the DNA TGTGCCAGTACTTCAGATGGGGGAGTCTCCTACAAGCAGTACTTC. Its protein product is CASTSDGGVSYKQYF.

This clonotype was observed at least ten times. The chain joins TRBV3-1 to TRBJ2-7; tentatively, D is TRBD1 (6 bases). Germline V gene data show CDR1 as LGHDT and CDR2 as YNNKEL (reference sequence). V shed 5 bases and J shed 2 bases, with 16 bases lying between them. The CDR3 covers 15 residues. The CDR3 sequence: CASSSGQKKTYEQYF. CDR3 bases: TGTGCCAGCAGCTCAGGACAGAAGAAAACCTACGAGCAGTACTTC.

Turning to this clonotype: A much larger clone is a single base away; this may be a read error. No conserved phenylalanine or tryptophan is present at the end of the CDR3, so a read error is the likely explanation. The genes are TRBV12-3 or TRBV12-4 and TRBJ1-2; TRBD1 matches 10 bases. The CDR3 extends over 13 amino acids. After removal of 6 bases from V and 6 bases from J, the junction contained 4 bases not matched to a gene. The CDR3 coding sequence is TGTGCCAGCAGCCGGGACAGGGGACATGGCTACACCCTC. This sequence encodes CASSRDRGHGYTL.

The rearrangement uses TRBV10-2 and TRBJ1-1; unclear D gene. Between the trimmed V and J ends, which lost 0 bases and 10 bases, there was a span of 12 bases. Looked up from germline, CDR1 is WSHSY and CDR2 is SAAADI. CDR3 length: 13 amino acids. The CDR3 region has the DNA TGCGCCAGCAGTGAGTCAGTCAGGAGTGGAGCTTTCTTT. It specifies CASSESVRSGAFF.

To note about this clonotype: This may arise from a read error, as a much more abundant clone is one base away. The rearrangement uses TRBV11-2 and TRBJ1-2; D ambiguous. Germline V CDR1 and CDR2: SGHAT, FQNNGV. Trimming took off 5 bases at V and 2 bases at J, with 3 bases between the two ends. This CDR3 is 11 amino acids long. CDR3 amino acids: CASSNNYGYTF. The CDR3 nucleotides read TGTGCCAGCAGCAACAACTATGGCTACACCTTC.

This clonotype has a count of ten or more. The junction departs from the called germline gene at one end, perhaps through a read error. J is TRBJ2-4 and V is TRBV5-1; the D is unclear. From germline, CDR1 is SGHRS and CDR2 YFSETQ. CDR3 length: 11 residues. The CDR3 coding sequence is TGCGCCAGCAGATTGGGGAACATTCAGTACTTC. The encoded protein is CASRLGNIQYF. The complete variable domain, with remaining parts taken from reference TRBV5-1 and TRBJ2-4, reads KAGVTQTPRYLIKTRGQQVTLSCSPISGHRSVSWYQQTPGQGLQFLFEYFSETQRNKGNFPGRFSGRQFSNSRSEMNVSTLELGDSALYLCASRLGNIQYFGAGTRLSVL.